One T cell receptor beta chain is described in this entry. The sample originates from a study of blood T cells in healthy people across ages. A J-beta primer mix and a sample-barcoded 5' primer were used in a second PCR of about 7 to 12 cycles. Using its own MiXCR run on the 5' RACE reads, TCRdb lists one record per CDR3 protein. The sample holds about 720,000 distinct CDR3 sequences, about 24% seen once. Per germline, CDR1 MNHEY and CDR2 SVGAGI. Trimming cost V 6 bases and J 2 bases; bases outside gene matches: 7. The CDR3 length is 15 residues. This sequence joins TRBV6-5 and TRBJ2-1; TRBD1 aligns across 7 bases. Sequenced material: blood. This clonotype was sampled from a man between 65 and 79 years old in good health. The CDR3 coding sequence is TGTGCCAGCAGCCAGGGACAGCCCGCCTACAATGAGCAGTTCTTC. Encoded protein: CASSQGQPAYNEQFF.